This T cell receptor beta chain was recovered during a study of blood T cell repertoires in COVID-19. TCRdb's copy holds only in-frame clones and misses some; the assay was immunoSEQ multiplex PCR. In the table there are roughly 230,000 clones, roughly 81% of which are singletons. CDR1 MNHEY and CDR2 SVGAGI come from the germline V gene. The CDR3 spans 14 residues. The germline V and J ends were trimmed by 7 bases and 1 base, with 13 bases remaining between them. Participants came from some 23 US areas, aged about 18 to 95 years. During the 2 weeks before they entered the study, exposed participants had met someone with a PCR-confirmed or clinician-diagnosed COVID-19 case.

The V gene is TRBV6-5, the J gene TRBJ1-1; D perhaps matches TRBD1 (5 bases). The sequenced material came from PBMCs or T cells enriched from blood (not recorded which). This receptor was obtained from a woman in her forties or fifties who had been exposed to COVID-19. The DNA of the CDR3 is TGTGCCAGCACCCAACGGGGGACGAACACTGAAGCTTTCTTT. This translates into CASTQRGTNTEAFF.